This T cell receptor beta chain comes out of a study of cytomegalovirus exposure and HLA in healthy donors (dated by TCRdb to 2017 to 2019). For the study in its entirety: In an earlier analysis of fewer than 750 of the donors, about 270 Gb of sequence data and approximately 100 million unique TCR beta sequences from 180 million or so T cells were reported. About 300 gigabases of sequencing data and tens of millions of unique TCR sequences were included in an early release covering about 620 HLA-typed donors. Of the 398 genotyped donors, 81% fell in the genetic ancestry cluster associated with self-reported Caucasian donors. The study aimed to test whether cataloging public T cell receptors could reveal signatures of past pathogen exposure. Using immunosequencing, the study profiled T cell repertoires from around 670 subjects and related those repertoires to cytomegalovirus serostatus. In addition to the first cohort of about 650 subjects, a separate validation cohort of 120 different subjects was used. To predict cytomegalovirus infection status, the study brought together high-throughput TCR immunosequencing, statistical association of individual TCRs with disease status, and machine learning. In a later analysis, previously published TCR beta repertoires from 666 donors were re-analyzed and high-resolution HLA genotyping was added so that TCR occurrence patterns could be studied. Rather than using new phenotypic data, the later analysis identified candidate immune exposures from TCR beta sequences and from how often those sequences occurred across donors. In an earlier analysis of roughly 580 of the donors, high-throughput TCR beta sequencing was used to judge whether each TCR beta V gene segment behaved as functional or pseudogenic. Donor age, sex, ethnicity and CMV serostatus were compiled alongside the repertoire data. A later genetic analysis used genome-wide SNP genotypes for about three fifths of the roughly 700 donors, treating that subset as a discovery cohort. Every repertoire in the discovery cohort had been generated on one and the same sequencing platform. Both class I and class II loci were covered by HLA typing, at four-digit resolution. Typing coverage varied by locus: roughly 629-630 donors for A, B, C, DRB1 and DQB1; about 520 for DQA1; around 610 for DPA1; roughly 470 for DPB1. Several DR-DQ haplotypes were handled as single units for association and clustering, since linkage in the cohort was strong. Among some 410 genotyped donors of the cohort, an average of approximately 240,000 unique TCR beta nucleotide sequences was sequenced per donor, of which approximately 18% were non-productive. The full study reports these points: Because the 87-base-pair reads could not distinguish some IMGT-functional V segments, including TRBV6-2 and TRBV6-3, those segments were excluded. An earlier analysis of approximately 600 of the donors showed that most TCR beta V segments appeared in productive rearrangements either about 87% or about 30% of the time, which broadly matched IMGT annotations. Specific HLA alleles were associated with about 17,000 TCR beta sequences at a false discovery rate of 0.05 in a later analysis. Across donors, most TCR sequences were observed very rarely, whereas some public TCRs were present in many individuals. According to a later analysis, parvovirus B19, influenza, CMV and Epstein-Barr virus appeared linked to several top co-occurrence clusters. The study gave a list of under 200 TCR beta chains associated with cytomegalovirus. A cluster of highly shared sequence variants was judged likely to represent a technical artifact of the sequencing pipeline. Because some donors lacked HLA typing at each locus, the association tests relied only on the typed subset. According to a later genetic analysis, donors in an Asian-associated ancestry cluster had fewer N-insertions in productive TCRs than the approximately 650-donor mean. Linkage disequilibrium might explain the correlated functional status among segregating V segments, but an unknown experimental factor could not be excluded. V-gene and J-gene trimming of TCR beta chains was associated with a missense DCLRE1C variant in a later genetic analysis, and the association was replicated in an independent cohort. The authors suggested that the approach could potentially be generalized to other disease states and immunological phenotypes. In a later analysis, the rate of TCR association differed among HLA loci, with DRB1 alleles having the most associated TCRs and HLA-C alleles having the fewest. The presence/absence analyses assumed that sequencing depth was roughly uniform across donors, and that assumption may not be true. In both the original and validation cohorts, the classifier was reported to diagnose cytomegalovirus status with high specificity and sensitivity. The earlier analysis of around 600 of the donors excluded approximately 17 rarely observed V segments, including chromosome 9 orphons, because counts were too low. Strong co-occurrence of HLA alleles, especially DR and DQ, made assigning TCR associations to individual alleles difficult. In vitro tests confirmed that a few of the cytomegalovirus-associated TCR beta chains recognize cytomegalovirus antigens. A later analysis found that most CMV-associated TCR beta chains appeared HLA-restricted, with HLA associations seemingly driven largely by CMV exposure. Immune exposure information for the cohort was limited to CMV serostatus. A further reported finding was that TCR beta sequences accurately predicted the HLA-A and HLA-B alleles for most subjects in the first cohort. In a later analysis, HLA-associated TCR beta chains showed more clonal expansion and lower generation probabilities than non-associated chains that were equally common. Only TCR beta chains were sequenced in this cohort, and the absence of alpha or paired-chain data limited detectable features.

CDR1 and CDR2 were assigned from the germline V gene as SGHTA and FQGTGA. Measured from the cysteine to the phenylalanine, the CDR3 is 15 residues long. The CDR3 DNA has 45 bases and is translated from base 1. V lost 3 bases and J lost 6 bases, and the count of bases not matched to a germline gene is 4. Receptor libraries were prepared by the immunoSEQ multiplex PCR assay. A mixture of 60 forward primers for TCR Vbeta segments and 13 reverse primers for TCR Jbeta segments was used in the multiplex PCR. A multiplex PCR assay on genomic DNA amplified the CDR3 region of rearranged TCR beta genes. Amplified TCR beta libraries were sequenced as 87-base-pair reads on the Illumina HiSeq System. The study's processing was this. In a later analysis, approximately 74 million unique TCR beta chains were counted across the approximately 670 repertoires, and approximately 11 million of these chains were shared by at least two donors. Raw reads were error-corrected and collapsed into unique sequences with a nearest-neighbor algorithm that merged closely related sequences to remove PCR and sequencing errors. Alignment of CDR3 sequences to IMGT reference sequences was used to assign V, D and J gene segments. Each retained sequence needed at least a six-nucleotide match to both a V gene segment and a J gene segment. A rearrangement counted as productive if the CDR3 had no stop codons and remained in frame with V and J, and every other rearrangement counted as non-productive. Following IMGT convention, CDR3 was defined as the stretch from the second conserved V-encoded cysteine up to the conserved J-encoded phenylalanine. Sequences without an unambiguous match to a single V gene segment were excluded from the earlier analysis of over 500 of the donors. In an earlier analysis of some 590 of the donors, a V segment was called functional when productive rearrangements were above 56.7%, and segregating when the standard deviation between donors exceeded 5%. A statistical classification framework was developed to diagnose cytomegalovirus status using the catalog of TCR beta chain sequences. In a later analysis, V and J genes were assigned by comparing TCR nucleotide sequences against IMGT/GENE-DB human TR gene sequences. In a later analysis, CDR3 sequences and most-parsimonious VDJ recombination scenarios were assigned using the TCRdist pipeline. In a later analysis, every TCR beta chain was defined by the combination of its CDR3 amino acid sequence and its V-gene family, and reads without a unique V-gene family were dropped. To address suspected cross-contamination and a sequencing artifact, a later analysis removed under 600 highly shared, low-generation-probability nucleotide sequences. In a later analysis, a clonal expansion index for each public chain was calculated from normalized within-repertoire ranks of inferred template counts. In a later analysis, generation probabilities were computed with a VDJ recombination model fitted to out-of-frame rearrangements, and the resulting probabilities were checked against IGoR. A later analysis scored TCR-TCR, TCR-HLA and TCR-CMV co-occurrence with hypergeometric tests, applying a repertoire-size bias correction to TCR pairs. To estimate false discovery rates, a later analysis permuted the HLA or CMV assignments 20 times. In a later analysis, co-occurring TCRs were grouped with DBSCAN, and TCRdist sequence similarity was added when clustering was performed within HLA-allele-positive subsets. Repertoires with fewer than 30,000 or more than 120,000 public chains were left out of co-occurrence clustering, as were about 5 repertoires with anomalous nucleotide sharing. TCRdb took this table from immuneACCESS and kept in-frame rearrangements with V and J called. Such tables lack part of the clones; where checked against another copy, unresolved V genes explain under half of the gap, and the rest is unexplained. That table is the source of V, J and clone size, and D and trimming were worked out from the DNA. The sample contains 60,000 or so clones, about 85% of them found a single time. About 10% of the sample is taken by the ten largest.

Regarding this clone: This receptor's antigen is unknown. No base qualities exist here, and no much larger clone lies one base off it.

The cohort was made up of approximately 670 healthy bone marrow donors. At the time of sampling, every cohort member was nominally healthy, though immune exposures that went unrecorded were likely present. The donor was CMV seronegative and was included in the group of a few hundred seronegative cohort members. Each donor provided a peripheral blood sample, and peripheral blood mononuclear cells were used for TCR beta sequencing. The Qiagen DNeasy Blood Extraction Kit was used to extract genomic DNA from the blood cell samples. This clonotype was sampled from a female donor in good health and CMV-seronegative. This chain joins TRBV7-3 to TRBJ2-1; 11 middle bases align to TRBD2. The sample consisted of PBMCs. For the CDR3, the sequence is CASSFGTSGINEQFF. The sequenced DNA: TGTGCCAGCAGCTTCGGGACTAGCGGAATCAATGAGCAGTTCTTC.